These 6 T cell receptor beta chains were all obtained from the same sample, sequenced in a study of T cell responses to AZD1222 COVID-19 vaccine. Only in-frame clones appear in the TCRdb table, and some are missing; sequencing was by immunoSEQ multiplex PCR. The profile covers more than 85,000 clones, with roughly 86% appearing a single time and 16% taken by the ten largest. The sample was peripheral blood, taken 28 days after the second AZD1222 dose. The receptors were gathered from an adult who received the AZD1222 COVID-19 vaccine.

Written as DNA, the CDR3 is TGTGCCAGCAGCCAAGATGTGGCGTCGGAGGCGGCCCAGTACTTC. Translated: CASSQDVASEAAQYF. The chain has TRBV4-2 and TRBJ2-5, with D possibly TRBD2 on 5 matching bases. V was shortened by 0 bases and J by 9 bases, with 17 bases between the two germline ends. CDR3 length equals 15 residues. The V gene's germline CDR1 is LGHNA and CDR2 YNFKEQ.

The chain uses TRBV5-4 and TRBJ2-7; unclear D gene. The germline CDR1 and CDR2 sequences are SGHNT and YYREEE (reference sequence). With 0 bases removed from V and 7 bases from J, the gap between germline ends came to 8 bases. CDR3 length: 12 amino acids. CDR3 protein: CASSLERREQYF. The CDR3 DNA sequence: TGTGCCAGCAGCTTGGAGAGGCGTGAGCAGTACTTC.

This chain uses TRBV19 with TRBJ2-1, with D maybe TRBD2 (6 bases). The CDR3 covers 15 residues. V dropped 4 bases and J dropped 0 bases, with 10 bases sitting between them. CDR1 is LNHDA and CDR2 is SQIVND in the germline V gene (reference sequence). Written as DNA, the CDR3 is TGTGCCAGTAGTACTCAGGGAGGCTCCTACAATGAGCAGTTCTTC. Translating gives CASSTQGGSYNEQFF.

The chain has TRBV28 and TRBJ2-7, with a weak D call TRBD1 (5 bases). CDR1 and CDR2 (germline): MDHEN, SYDVKM. There are 16 residues in the CDR3. Deletions cut 4 bases from V and 6 bases from J, with 22 bases between. The CDR3 DNA follows: TGTGCCAGCAGTTCCCCTTTCGGCCAGGGTGGTGTCGAGCAGTACTTC. Its protein is CASSSPFGQGGVEQYF.

The rearrangement links TRBV6-5 to TRBJ2-1, with D possibly TRBD2 on 5 matching bases. The CDR3 contains 14 residues. Germline V gene sequence: CDR1 MNHEY, CDR2 SVGAGI. Trimming removed 0 bases from V and 8 bases from J, with 11 bases in between. CDR3 nucleotides: TGTGCCAGCAGTTACTCTTTCGGGATCGATGAGCAGTTCTTC. As protein: CASSYSFGIDEQFF.

The chain couples TRBV5-1 to TRBJ2-3; D is perhaps TRBD1 (5 bases). This CDR3 spans 13 amino acids. Germline CDR1 and CDR2: SGHRS and YFSETQ. V was pared by 4 bases and J by 5 bases, with 11 bases between. The CDR3 nucleotides are TGCGCCAGCAGCGTATTAGGGGTAGATACGCAGTATTTT. It translates to CASSVLGVDTQYF.